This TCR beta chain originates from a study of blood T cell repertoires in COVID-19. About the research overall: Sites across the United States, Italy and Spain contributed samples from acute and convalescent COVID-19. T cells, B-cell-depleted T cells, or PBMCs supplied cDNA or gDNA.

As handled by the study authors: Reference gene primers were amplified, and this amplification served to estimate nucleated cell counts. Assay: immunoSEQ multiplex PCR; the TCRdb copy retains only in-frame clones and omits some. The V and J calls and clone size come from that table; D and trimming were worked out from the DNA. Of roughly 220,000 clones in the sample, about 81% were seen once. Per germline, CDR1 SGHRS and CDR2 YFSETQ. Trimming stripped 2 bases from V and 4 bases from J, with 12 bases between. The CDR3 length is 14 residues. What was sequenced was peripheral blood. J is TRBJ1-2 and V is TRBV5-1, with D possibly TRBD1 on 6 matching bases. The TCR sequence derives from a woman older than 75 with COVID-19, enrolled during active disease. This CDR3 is CASSLVQGSYGYTF. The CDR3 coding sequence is TGCGCCAGCAGCTTAGTACAGGGCTCCTATGGCTACACCTTC.